The 26 T cell receptor beta chains presented below share a single source sample, sequenced in a study of metastatic and nonmetastatic thyroid tumors. MiXCR was used by TCRdb to re-call the PCR reads. The repertoire holds around 18,000 clones, with 29% as singletons. Patients underwent thyroid surgery, and none had received any treatment before it. Sequences were obtained from tumor tissue. The receptors were gathered from a female donor with papillary thyroid cancer or a benign thyroid nodule (not recorded which). Some clones in this sample may be carry-over from other donors' samples.

In its sample, this clone was seen many times. The chain recombines TRBV7-3 with TRBJ2-2, with TRBD1 identical over 8 bases. The CDR3 is 16 residues long. Trimming took 4 bases from V and 2 from J; bases not matched to a gene: 6. Per germline, CDR1 SGHTA and CDR2 FQGTGA. This chain's CDR3 is CASSSWTGSNTGELFF. The CDR3 DNA sequence: TGTGCCAGCAGCTCCTGGACAGGGAGCAACACCGGGGAGCTGTTTTTT.

The chain couples TRBV6-1 to TRBJ2-2, with D maybe TRBD2 (5 bases). Per germline, CDR1 MNHNS and CDR2 SASEGT. This CDR3 contains 13 residues. Trimming stripped 8 bases from V and 0 bases from J, with 7 bases between. In nucleotides, the CDR3 is TGTGCCAGCGAGGGTTCGAACACCGGGGAGCTGTTTTTT. This codes for CASEGSNTGELFF.

This chain joins TRBV28 and TRBJ2-3; TRBD2 might be the D (5 bases). Looked up from germline, CDR1 is MDHEN and CDR2 is SYDVKM. CDR3 length equals 14 residues. The V and J ends lost 2 bases and 0 bases respectively, with 6 bases between them. The CDR3 bases are TGTGCCAGCAGTTTAGAGCGGAGCACAGATACGCAGTATTTT. Amino acids: CASSLERSTDTQYF.

CDR3 protein: CASSGAGERYEQYF. The CDR3 coding sequence is TGTGCCAGCAGCGGAGCGGGAGAGAGGTACGAGCAGTACTTC. The V gene is TRBV2, the J gene TRBJ2-7; 8 nucleotides line up with TRBD2. Germline V lookup: CDR1 SNHLY, CDR2 FYNNEI. The V and J ends lost 6 bases and 4 bases, in that order; junction bases with no gene match: 8. The CDR3 covers 14 residues.

The chain employs TRBV5-6 and TRBJ2-2, with D tentatively TRBD1 or TRBD2 (5 bases each). Looked up from germline, CDR1 is SGHDT and CDR2 is YYEEEE. V lost 3 bases and J 4 bases, leaving 10 bases between the germline ends. This CDR3 has 14 amino acids. The CDR3 is CASSWGRTTGELFF. The DNA for the CDR3 is TGTGCCAGCAGCTGGGGACGTACCACCGGGGAGCTGTTTTTT.

V and J are TRBV7-2 and TRBJ2-7, with 7 nucleotides matching TRBD2. V dropped 6 bases and J dropped 3; count of bases not matched to a gene: 8. Germline CDR1 is SGHTA and CDR2 is FQGNSA. The CDR3 runs to 14 residues. The CDR3 DNA is TGTGCCAGCAGACCCGGAGGCGGGAGCTACGAGCAGTACTTC. Translation: CASRPGGGSYEQYF.

J is TRBJ1-1 and V is TRBV9, with 8 bases lining up with TRBD1. The CDR3 is 14 amino acids. The trim removed 6 bases at V and 3 bases at J, leaving 7 bases unmatched. Germline lookup yields CDR1 SGDLS and CDR2 YYNGEE. CDR3 protein: CASTAGGADTEAFF. As DNA, the CDR3 is TGTGCCAGCACCGCAGGGGGCGCGGACACTGAAGCTTTCTTT.

CDR3 amino acids: CASSRAEGGGYTF. Here the CDR3 DNA reads TGTGCCAGCAGCCGGGCCGAAGGGGGTGGCTACACCTTC. The J gene is TRBJ1-2, the V gene TRBV6-1, with D perhaps TRBD1 (6 bases). Trimming removed 6 bases at V and 7 bases at J, with 15 bases between. The CDR3 contains 13 residues. The germline V gene encodes CDR1 MNHNS and CDR2 SASEGT.

The genes are TRBV4-2 and TRBJ2-7, with 8 bases identical to TRBD1. The CDR3 runs to 15 residues. Losses at the gene ends were 1 base for V and 4 bases for J; bases not matched to a gene: 6. Germline lookup yields CDR1 LGHNA and CDR2 YNFKEQ. The DNA for the CDR3 is TGTGCCAGCAGCCAAGTTACAGGGGGTTCATACGAGCAGTACTTC. This sequence encodes CASSQVTGGSYEQYF.

The gene calls are TRBV6-1 and TRBJ2-3; possible D gene TRBD1, 6 bases. Trimming stripped 0 bases from V and 2 bases from J, with 9 bases between. This CDR3 comprises 15 residues. Germline CDR1 reads MNHNS; CDR2 reads SASEGT. The chain's CDR3 is CASSEAPGVTDTQYF. The CDR3 coding sequence is TGTGCCAGCAGTGAAGCCCCAGGGGTCACAGATACGCAGTATTTT.

This clone occurred a few times. The rearrangement joins TRBV28 to TRBJ1-1, with a tentative D call TRBD1 (6 bases). CDR3 length: 14 residues. Germline CDR1 and CDR2: MDHEN and SYDVKM. Trimming pared 6 bases from V and 10 bases from J, leaving 21 bases between. CDR3 residues: CASRESDRNNGAFF. CDR3 bases: TGTGCCAGCAGGGAATCGGACAGAAACAATGGAGCTTTCTTT.

In this sample, this clone turned up a few times. The V gene is TRBV6-1, the J gene TRBJ2-7; D might be TRBD1 (5 bases). This CDR3 region has 15 residues. Germline values: CDR1 MNHNS, CDR2 SASEGT. Deletions cut 0 bases from V and 3 bases from J, with 12 bases between. The CDR3 protein is CASSEAPTAYYEQYF. DNA of the CDR3: TGTGCCAGCAGTGAAGCCCCGACAGCTTACTACGAGCAGTACTTC.

The rearrangement links TRBV20-1 to TRBJ1-3; D gene unclear. This CDR3 contains 17 residues. The germline CDR1 and CDR2 sequences are DFQATT and SNEGSKA (reference sequence). V shed 0 bases and J shed 1 base, with 16 bases lying between them. The CDR3 nucleotides are TGCAGTGCTAGAGACTCCGAGGGCGTGACGTCTGGAAACACCATATATTTT. Protein sequence: CSARDSEGVTSGNTIYF.

This clone showed up many times. This chain uses TRBV5-5 with TRBJ2-3; the D is unclear. V lost 2 bases and J 2 bases, leaving 9 bases between the germline ends. The germline V gene has CDR1 SGHKS and CDR2 YYEKEE (reference sequence). CDR3 length equals 14 residues. The CDR3 loop reads CASSLVANTDTQYF. DNA of the CDR3: TGTGCCAGCAGCTTAGTTGCAAACACAGATACGCAGTATTTT.

The chain recombines TRBV9 with TRBJ1-2, with TRBD1 matching over 10 bases. The ends lost 0 bases at V and 7 bases at J; junction bases unmatched: 9. The CDR3 loop spans 16 amino acids. Germline V gene data show CDR1 as SGDLS and CDR2 as YYNGEE. The chain's CDR3 is CASSVGGETGGIGYTF. DNA for the CDR3: TGTGCCAGCAGCGTAGGAGGAGAGACAGGGGGCATTGGCTACACCTTC.

This clone showed up just a few times. The J gene is TRBJ2-5, the V gene TRBV28, with D unresolved. The germline gives CDR1 MDHEN, CDR2 SYDVKM. The CDR3 length is 15 residues. Trimming removed 0 bases at V and 1 base at J, with 9 bases between. The CDR3 loop reads CASSLWFAAQETQYF. CDR3 bases: TGTGCCAGCAGTTTATGGTTCGCAGCCCAAGAGACCCAGTACTTC.

V and J are TRBV6-1 and TRBJ1-4, with 8 nucleotides matching TRBD1. Germline assignment: CDR1 MNHNS and CDR2 SASEGT. The CDR3 is 14 amino acids. The junction had 3 bases not matched to a gene; V was cut back by 1 base and J by 8 bases. CDR3 sequence reads: CASSEGTGSEKLFF. Here the CDR3 DNA reads TGTGCCAGCAGTGAAGGGACAGGGTCCGAAAAACTGTTTTTT.

This clone was seen only once. The chain has TRBV5-1 and TRBJ2-2; D is ambiguous. This CDR3 has 14 residues. V shed 5 bases and J shed 5 bases, with 13 bases lying between them. Germline V gene data show CDR1 as SGHRS and CDR2 as YFSETQ. The CDR3 loop is CASRLSQTTGELFF. In DNA form, the CDR3 reads TGCGCCAGCAGACTTTCGCAGACTACCGGGGAGCTGTTTTTT.

In its sample, this clone was seen many times. This sequence joins TRBV19 and TRBJ2-7, with D uncertain. Between the trimmed V and J ends, which lost 3 bases and 1 base, there was a span of 10 bases. This CDR3 is built from 14 residues. Germline CDR1 is LNHDA and CDR2 is SQIVND (reference sequence). CDR3 sequence: CASSIERSSYEQYF. In DNA form, the CDR3 reads TGTGCCAGTAGTATCGAAAGGTCATCCTACGAGCAGTACTTC.

The chain joins TRBV6-2 or TRBV6-3 to TRBJ1-6; 8 nucleotides align to TRBD1. The CDR3 extends over 15 amino acids. The V gene's germline CDR1 is MNHEY and CDR2 SVGEGT. Trimming at V came to 5 bases and at J to 13 bases, leaving 13 bases not matched to a gene. The CDR3: CASSKSDRVLSPLHF. CDR3 coding DNA: TGTGCCAGCAGTAAATCGGACAGGGTATTATCTCCCCTCCACTTT.

This clone has a handful of counts. This sequence joins TRBV6-6 and TRBJ2-2, with TRBD2 matching 15 bases. Germline CDR1 MNHNY, CDR2 SVGAGI (reference sequence). Trimming took 6 bases from V and 4 from J; bases not matched to a gene: 9. CDR3 length: 18 amino acids. The CDR3 loop reads CASSQPGLAGGITGELFF. The CDR3 nucleotides are TGTGCCAGCAGCCAGCCGGGACTAGCGGGGGGAATCACCGGGGAGCTGTTTTTT.

This clone was found a few times. V usage is TRBV28 and J usage is TRBJ1-4; the D gene is possibly TRBD1 (6 bases). Germline V gene lookup returns CDR1 MDHEN and CDR2 SYDVKM. V shed 6 bases and J shed 4 bases, with 15 bases lying between them. This CDR3 is 15 amino acids long. CDR3 in DNA: TGTGCCAGCAGCTTCGCTACAGGGCGTAATGAAAAACTGTTTTTT. Translated: CASSFATGRNEKLFF.

This clone was counted once. This sequence joins TRBV5-1 and TRBJ2-7, with no clear D. This CDR3 spans 14 amino acids. V lost 0 bases, J lost 3 bases, and 10 bases lay in between. Germline CDR1 SGHRS, CDR2 YFSETQ. In DNA form, the CDR3 reads TGCGCCAGCAGCTTGGGGCAGCAAGTCTACGAGCAGTACTTC. As protein: CASSLGQQVYEQYF.

This rearrangement joins TRBV20-1 to TRBJ2-7, with 8 bases fitting TRBD1. The V and J ends lost 2 bases and 2 bases, in that order; junction bases with no gene match: 5. CDR3 length: 14 residues. Looked up from germline, CDR1 is DFQATT and CDR2 is SNEGSKA (reference sequence). The CDR3 region is CSARSGTGPYEQYF. The CDR3 bases are TGCAGTGCTAGATCCGGGACAGGTCCCTACGAGCAGTACTTC.

In its sample, this clone was seen a few times. V is TRBV6-5 and J is TRBJ2-7; 8 positions match TRBD2. There are 17 residues in the CDR3. The ends lost 0 bases at V and 1 base at J; junction bases unmatched: 8. CDR1 MNHEY and CDR2 SVGAGI come from the germline V gene. The CDR3 loop is CASSYSRNLAGSYEQYF. The CDR3 DNA follows: TGTGCCAGCAGTTACTCGCGGAACTTAGCGGGATCCTACGAGCAGTACTTC.

A few counts support this clone. The chain carries TRBV6-1 and TRBJ1-1, with D perhaps matching TRBD1 (5 bases). The CDR3 has 14 residues. Between the trimmed V and J ends, which lost 5 bases and 5 bases, there was a span of 15 bases. CDR1 MNHNS and CDR2 SASEGT come from the germline V gene. CDR3 amino acids: CASSPVTGGTEAFF. The CDR3 region has the DNA TGTGCCAGCAGTCCCGTAACCGGGGGGACTGAAGCTTTCTTT.